The 20 T cell receptor beta chains below come from one sample, sequenced in a study of regulatory T cells in long-lasting Graves disease. Arm-PCR with iRepertoire HTBI primers amplified the CDR3 regions for these TCR beta libraries. TCRdb itself ran the multiplex PCR reads through MiXCR, one entry per CDR3 protein. Among some 420,000 distinct CDR3 sequences listed, approximately 23% were seen once. Time point in this sample: persistent/refractory GD, antithyroid drugs over 5 years with positive TRAb. The authors made the TCR library using RNA they extracted from PBMCs. Sequenced here: peripheral blood mononuclear cells (PBMCs), sampled when the disease was refractory, from a patient treated with antithyroid drugs. The receptors come from a female donor with Graves disease.

This chain uses TRBV12-3 or TRBV12-4 with TRBJ1-5, with D maybe TRBD1 (6 bases). V gave up 5 bases and J gave up 3 bases, with 14 bases separating them. This CDR3 contains 15 residues. Here the CDR3 reads CASSPQGPYNQPQHF. The CDR3 nucleotides read TGTGCCAGCAGTCCACAGGGTCCCTACAATCAGCCCCAGCATTTT.

This clonotype was seen only a few times. The chain recombines TRBV6-1 with TRBJ1-4; D possibly corresponds to TRBD1 (6 bases). The CDR3 is 13 amino acids. Germline CDR1 is MNHNS and CDR2 is SASEGT. V shed 5 bases and J shed 8 bases, with 12 bases lying between them. The CDR3 DNA follows: TGTGCCAGCAGTAAACAGGGAGGCGAAAAACTGTTTTTT. Amino acids: CASSKQGGEKLFF.

The chain employs TRBV19 and TRBJ1-1; 10 bases line up with TRBD1. Germline-derived CDR1 and CDR2 are LNHDA and SQIVND (reference sequence). The CDR3 is made up of 16 amino acids. Trimming removed 5 bases from V and 5 bases from J; junction bases left unmatched: 11. The CDR3 DNA sequence: TGTGCCAGTAGTTTCCACCCCGGGACAGGGGCTACTGAAGCTTTCTTT. This encodes CASSFHPGTGATEAFF.

This clonotype was detected many times. The V and J genes are TRBV7-9 and TRBJ2-7, with 11 bases fitting TRBD2. The length of the CDR3 is 15 residues. V shed 10 bases, J shed 3 bases, and the junction held 11 bases outside the gene matches. Germline-derived CDR1 and CDR2 are SEHNR and FQNEAQ (reference sequence). CDR3 bases: TGTGCCACCGATCCCCCTAGCGGGAGGTTCTACGAGCAGTACTTC. Encoded protein: CATDPPSGRFYEQYF. The variable domain in full, with the rest retrieved from reference TRBV7-9 and TRBJ2-7, is DTGVSQNPRHKITKRGQNVTFRCDPISEHNRLYWYRQTLGQGPEFLTYFQNEAQLEKSRLLSDRFSAERPKGSFSTLEIQRTEQGDSAMYLCATDPPSGRFYEQYFGPGTRLTVT.

In this sample, this clonotype turned up a few times. The chain recombines TRBV6-1 with TRBJ2-7; 8 bases match TRBD1. Germline CDR1 MNHNS, CDR2 SASEGT. Unmatched junction bases numbered 17, after V lost 8 bases and J lost 2 bases. This CDR3 has 17 amino acids. The chain's CDR3 is CASLGQGDSRGTYEQYF. CDR3 nucleotide sequence: TGTGCCAGCCTCGGACAGGGTGACTCCAGGGGGACCTACGAGCAGTACTTC.

This clonotype was detected ten times or more. V and J are TRBV28 and TRBJ1-4; D remains unclear. The CDR3 contains 16 residues. The ends were cut back, 5 bases at V and 0 bases at J, with 13 bases in the middle. Germline V gene lookup returns CDR1 MDHEN and CDR2 SYDVKM. The CDR3 spells CASSPFPIPTNEKLFF. CDR3 in DNA: TGTGCCAGCAGTCCATTCCCGATCCCAACTAATGAAAAACTGTTTTTT.

The V and J genes are TRBV18 and TRBJ1-2; 8 bases align to TRBD1. Germline V CDR1 and CDR2: KGHSH, LQKENI. Losses at the gene ends were 0 bases for V and 6 bases for J; bases not matched to a gene: 9. The CDR3 length is 16 residues. The CDR3 protein is CASSPPFFAQGDGYTF. The CDR3 bases are TGTGCCAGCTCACCACCATTTTTTGCACAGGGGGATGGCTACACCTTC.

The V and J genes are TRBV29-1 and TRBJ2-7; TRBD2 aligns across 11 bases. This CDR3 is 14 amino acids long. In germline, CDR1 is SQVTM, CDR2 ANQGSEA. V lost 5 bases to trimming and J lost 4 bases; unmatched junction nucleotides: 7. This CDR3 reads CSVTTGTSGYEQYF. The CDR3 DNA reads as TGCAGCGTTACTACCGGGACTAGCGGATACGAGCAGTACTTC.

This clonotype was recorded at least ten times. The chain carries TRBV28 and TRBJ1-4; unclear D gene. The germline V gene has CDR1 MDHEN and CDR2 SYDVKM. V was pared by 7 bases and J by 0 bases, with 6 bases between. The CDR3 totals 13 residues. The CDR3 DNA is TGTGCCAGCACCGATACAACTAATGAAAAACTGTTTTTT. It is translated as CASTDTTNEKLFF.

The CDR3 spells CASSKTGNWKGNQPQHF. CDR3 DNA sequence: TGTGCCAGCAGTAAGACAGGGAATTGGAAAGGCAATCAGCCCCAGCATTTT. The gene calls are TRBV2 and TRBJ1-5; 7 bases are shared with TRBD1. V shed 5 bases and J 2 bases; nucleotides not matched to a gene: 12. The CDR3 is 17 residues long. Germline CDR1 reads SNHLY; CDR2 reads FYNNEI.

This clonotype was observed a few times. V usage is TRBV7-2 and J usage is TRBJ1-1; 7 bases line up with TRBD1. This CDR3 has 15 residues. CDR1 and CDR2 from the germline V gene are SGHTA and FQGNSA. V dropped 4 bases and J dropped 1; count of bases not matched to a gene: 6. The CDR3 DNA reads TGTGCCAGCAGCTCCCGGAGACAGGGGAACACTGAAGCTTTCTTT. It yields the protein CASSSRRQGNTEAFF.

Comment on this clonotype: One base away lies a much larger clone, so this may be a sequencing read error. This chain uses TRBV2 with TRBJ2-7; 10 bases are shared with TRBD1. The germline gives CDR1 SNHLY, CDR2 FYNNEI. The CDR3 covers 16 residues. V lost 7 bases to trimming and J lost 2 bases; unmatched junction nucleotides: 11. This chain's CDR3 is CASNRPAGTGAYEQYF. The CDR3 DNA reads TGTGCCAGCAATCGACCAGCCGGGACAGGGGCCTACGAGCAGTACTTC.

The chain carries TRBV7-9 and TRBJ1-2; TRBD1 might be the D (6 bases). This CDR3 is built from 15 residues. The V gene's germline CDR1 is SEHNR and CDR2 FQNEAQ (reference sequence). Trimming cost V 8 bases and J 2 bases, with 18 bases left between them. CDR3 coding DNA: TGTGCCAGCGGCTCCTATCAGGGGCGAAACTATGGCTACACCTTC. It yields the protein CASGSYQGRNYGYTF.

Notes on this clonotype: This may be a read error, as it is one base from a much larger clone. The chain joins TRBV27 to TRBJ2-7, with D possibly called TRBD1 or TRBD2 (5 bases each). The germline V gene has CDR1 MNHEY and CDR2 SMNVEV (reference sequence). Trimming removed 5 bases from V and 6 bases from J, with 17 bases in between. This CDR3 spans 14 amino acids. The CDR3 loop is CASSHHVGRSEQYF. In DNA form, the CDR3 reads TGTGCCAGCAGTCACCACGTGGGACGGAGCGAGCAGTACTTC.

This clonotype was seen repeatedly, ten times or more. A read error may account for a junction end that differs from germline. The chain is built from TRBV7-2 and TRBJ2-7; possibly TRBD1 or TRBD2 for D (6 bases each). Per germline, CDR1 SGHTA and CDR2 FQGNSA. This CDR3 is 14 amino acids long. The CDR3 region is CASSPIGGSHEQYF. The CDR3, as DNA: TGTGCCAGCAGCCCCATCGGGGGCTCCCACGAGCAGTACTTC.

This clonotype has a handful of counts. The gene calls are TRBV6-5 and TRBJ2-5, with a tentative D call TRBD1 (6 bases). CDR1 MNHEY and CDR2 SVGAGI come from the germline V gene. The CDR3 runs to 15 residues. With 4 bases removed from V and 2 bases from J, the gap between germline ends came to 14 bases. CDR3 protein: CASSFRQVLQETQYF. The DNA of the CDR3 is TGTGCCAGCAGTTTTCGACAGGTCCTTCAAGAGACCCAGTACTTC.

The genes are TRBV28 and TRBJ2-7; tentatively, D is TRBD1 (6 bases). The CDR3 is made up of 18 amino acids. Trimming shortened V by 3 bases and J by 0 bases, and 21 bases separated the two germline ends. The germline CDR1 and CDR2 sequences are MDHEN and SYDVKM. Written as DNA, the CDR3 is TGTGCCAGCAGTTTCAATCCATTCGGGACACCCAGCTCCTACGAGCAGTACTTC. It encodes CASSFNPFGTPSSYEQYF. Drawing the rest from reference TRBV28 and TRBJ2-7, the complete variable domain is DVKVTQSSRYLVKRTGEKVFLECVQDMDHENMFWYRQDPGLGLRLIYFSYDVKMKEKGDIPEGYSVSREKKERFSLILESASTNQTSMYLCASSFNPFGTPSSYEQYFGPGTRLTVT.

The gene calls are TRBV5-1 and TRBJ2-7; D gene unclear. The germline V gene encodes CDR1 SGHRS and CDR2 YFSETQ. This CDR3 has 16 amino acids. The V gene lost 0 bases and the J gene lost 0 bases, with 13 bases spanning the gap. The CDR3 loop is CASSLAPTMTSYEQYF. The CDR3 nucleotides are TGCGCCAGCAGCTTGGCGCCGACGATGACCTCCTACGAGCAGTACTTC.

Ten or more counts support this clonotype. The chain has TRBV6-9 and TRBJ1-1, with no clear D. Germline values: CDR1 MNHGY, CDR2 SVAAGI. Trimming removed 4 bases from V and 7 bases from J, with 13 bases in between. The CDR3 is made up of 13 amino acids. The CDR3 loop reads CASSFRIADEAFF. The CDR3 DNA is TGTGCCAGCAGTTTCCGTATTGCGGATGAAGCTTTCTTT.

This clonotype was counted a few times. This chain joins TRBV12-3 or TRBV12-4 and TRBJ2-5; D is unresolved. Trimming pared 5 bases from V and 3 bases from J, leaving 28 bases between. This CDR3 region has 19 residues. The CDR3 DNA reads as TGTGCCAGCAGTCCAACTATTGGGGATAGCCGGGTCAGAAAAGAGACCCAGTACTTC. As protein: CASSPTIGDSRVRKETQYF.